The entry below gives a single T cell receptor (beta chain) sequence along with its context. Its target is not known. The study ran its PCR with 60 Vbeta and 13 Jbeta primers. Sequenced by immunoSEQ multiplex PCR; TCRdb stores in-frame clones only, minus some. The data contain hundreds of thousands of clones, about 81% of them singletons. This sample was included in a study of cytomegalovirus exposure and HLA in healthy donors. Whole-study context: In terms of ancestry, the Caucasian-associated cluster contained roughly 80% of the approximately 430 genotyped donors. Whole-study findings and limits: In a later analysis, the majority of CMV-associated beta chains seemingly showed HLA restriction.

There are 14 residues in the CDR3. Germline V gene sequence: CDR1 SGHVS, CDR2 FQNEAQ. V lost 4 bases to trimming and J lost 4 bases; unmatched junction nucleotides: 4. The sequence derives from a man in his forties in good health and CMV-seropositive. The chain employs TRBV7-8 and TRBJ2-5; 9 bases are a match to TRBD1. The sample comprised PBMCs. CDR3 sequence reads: CASSSQGAAETQYF. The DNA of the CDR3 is TGTGCCAGCAGCTCACAGGGGGCGGCAGAGACCCAGTACTTC.